Each of the 27 T cell receptor beta chains below was sequenced from the same sample in a study of graft-versus-host responses after intestinal transplantation. Sequencing used immunoSEQ multiplex PCR; TCRdb keeps in-frame clones, though not all of them. The table includes roughly 97,000 clones, 90% detected once. The material sequenced was PBMCs, taken 450 to 460 days after intestinal transplant. The receptor source for this set is a human patient who received an intestinal transplant, so some T cells may come from the graft donor.

The chain joins TRBV7-2 to TRBJ2-7; 10 positions match TRBD2. Germline V lookup: CDR1 SGHTA, CDR2 FQGNSA. CDR3 size: 16 residues. The trim removed 1 base at V and 4 bases at J, leaving 7 bases unmatched. The CDR3 nucleotides read TGTGCCAGCAGCTTAGGGTTAGCGGGGGGCTGGTACGAGCAGTACTTC. The encoded protein is CASSLGLAGGWYEQYF.

The chain employs TRBV2 and TRBJ2-1; D tentatively fits TRBD1 or TRBD2 (5 bases each). Germline assignment: CDR1 SNHLY and CDR2 FYNNEI. Trimming removed 5 bases from V and 5 bases from J, with 7 bases in between. CDR3 size: 12 residues. The CDR3 spells CASSLGHNEQFF. In nucleotides, the CDR3 is TGTGCCAGCAGTCTGGGACACAATGAGCAGTTCTTC.

Worth noting for this clone: The sample has other DNA sequences that encode this CDR3 too. This chain connects TRBV19 to TRBJ1-2, with TRBD1 matching 8 bases. Germline V CDR1 and CDR2: LNHDA, SQIVND (reference sequence). V dropped 6 bases and J dropped 4; count of bases not matched to a gene: 10. CDR3 size: 15 residues. Here the CDR3 reads CASRAESGGFYGYTF. The DNA for the CDR3 is TGTGCCAGTAGAGCCGAGTCAGGGGGCTTCTATGGCTACACCTTC.

The chain carries TRBV19 and TRBJ2-4, with D unresolved. This CDR3 is built from 13 residues. Per the germline V gene, CDR1 is LNHDA and CDR2 is SQIVND (reference sequence). Here the CDR3 DNA reads TGTGCGGCCGGACCGATAGCCAAAAACATTCAGTACTTC. It encodes CAAGPIAKNIQYF.

This chain joins TRBV7-2 and TRBJ2-7, with D possibly TRBD2 on 6 matching bases. The CDR3 is made up of 15 amino acids. Germline V lookup: CDR1 SGHTA, CDR2 FQGNSA. Deletions cut 3 bases from V and 0 bases from J, with 12 bases between. CDR3 loop: CASSFGTEVSYEQYF. The CDR3, as DNA: TGTGCCAGCAGCTTTGGGACTGAAGTCTCCTACGAGCAGTACTTC.

The J gene is TRBJ2-2, the V gene TRBV6-5; TRBD1 might be the D (6 bases). V was trimmed by 6 bases and J by 6 bases, leaving 8 bases between them. Germline values: CDR1 MNHEY, CDR2 SVGAGI. CDR3 size: 12 residues. CDR3 in amino acids: CASRQGAGELFF. The CDR3 region has the DNA TGTGCCAGCAGACAGGGTGCCGGGGAGCTGTTTTTT.

The chain joins TRBV7-3 to TRBJ2-5; 10 bases are a match to TRBD2. This CDR3 contains 19 residues. J was trimmed by 1 base and V by 2 bases; bases with no gene match: 13. In germline, CDR1 is SGHTA, CDR2 FQGTGA. The CDR3 DNA follows: TGTGCCAGCAGCTTAGGCCCCCCTTTAGCGGGGGGCTCCCAAGAGACCCAGTACTTC. This gives the protein CASSLGPPLAGGSQETQYF.

This clone ranks as medium-sized (0.01 to 0.1%). Other DNA sequences within the sample encode an identical CDR3. This chain links TRBV6-4 with TRBJ2-3; 10 bases fit TRBD1. The CDR3 has 14 residues. From germline, CDR1 is MRHNA and CDR2 SNTAGT. V lost 2 bases to trimming and J lost 4 bases; unmatched junction nucleotides: 0. This CDR3 reads CASSDGQGADTQYF. The CDR3 DNA is TGTGCCAGCAGTGACGGACAGGGGGCAGATACGCAGTATTTT.

DNA of the CDR3: TGTGCCAGCAGTTTTTTCCTCATTGAGCAGTTCTTC. It codes for CASSFFLIEQFF. The V call is TRBV28, the J call TRBJ2-1, with D unresolved. Germline CDR1 reads MDHEN; CDR2 reads SYDVKM. The CDR3 spans 12 residues. The V gene lost 3 bases and the J gene lost 9 bases, with 9 bases spanning the gap. Drawing the rest from reference TRBV28 and TRBJ2-1, the complete variable domain is DVKVTQSSRYLVKRTGEKVFLECVQDMDHENMFWYRQDPGLGLRLIYFSYDVKMKEKGDIPEGYSVSREKKERFSLILESASTNQTSMYLCASSFFLIEQFFGPGTRLTVL.

This sequence joins TRBV19 and TRBJ1-3; no firm D call. CDR3 size: 14 residues. Per the germline V gene, CDR1 is LNHDA and CDR2 is SQIVND (reference sequence). V lost 5 bases and J lost 0, with 8 bases in between. The CDR3 sequence: CASSLGGSGNTIYF. CDR3 in DNA: TGTGCCAGTAGTCTAGGCGGCTCTGGAAACACCATATATTTT.

This chain joins TRBV6-1 and TRBJ2-7; 11 bases fit TRBD2. Germline trimming cut 1 base from V and 6 bases from J; bases unmatched to any gene: 5. CDR1 and CDR2 (germline): MNHNS, SASEGT. The CDR3 contains 15 residues. The CDR3 DNA is TGTGCCAGCAGTGAAGGGCTAGCGGGGGGACGCGAGCAGTACTTC. Protein sequence: CASSEGLAGGREQYF.

This chain joins TRBV9 and TRBJ2-7; 8 bases fit TRBD1. There are 13 residues in the CDR3. From germline, CDR1 is SGDLS and CDR2 YYNGEE. V dropped 3 bases and J dropped 3; count of bases not matched to a gene: 2. This chain's CDR3 is CASSATGDYEQYF. CDR3 DNA: TGTGCCAGCAGCGCGACAGGGGACTACGAGCAGTACTTC.

This chain connects TRBV18 to TRBJ2-7; D is possibly TRBD1 (5 bases). Deletions cut 3 bases from V and 0 bases from J, with 12 bases between. Germline V gene data show CDR1 as KGHSH and CDR2 as LQKENI. The CDR3 contains 15 residues. The CDR3 loop is CASSPGQGGSYEQYF. The CDR3 DNA reads as TGTGCCAGCTCACCGGGCCAGGGTGGCTCCTACGAGCAGTACTTC.

The gene calls are TRBV21-1 and TRBJ2-7. TRBV21-1 is tagged as a pseudogene. CDR3 length: 15 residues. CDR3 sequence reads: CASSKLELTFYEQYF. The CDR3 nucleotides are TGTGCCAGCAGCAAACTGGAACTGACGTTCTACGAGCAGTACTTC.

This clone has just a few counts. This rearrangement joins TRBV28 to TRBJ2-3, with D maybe TRBD2 (7 bases). Germline V lookup: CDR1 MDHEN, CDR2 SYDVKM. The V gene lost 7 bases and the J gene lost 9 bases, with 20 bases spanning the gap. The CDR3 is 14 amino acids. The CDR3 spells CASTPIGGGHTQYF. The CDR3 DNA is TGTGCCAGCACCCCAATAGGGGGGGGCCACACGCAGTATTTT.

CDR3: CASSQGELSYEQYF. The CDR3 coding sequence is TGTGCCAGCAGCCAGGGCGAACTTTCCTACGAGCAGTACTTC. This chain connects TRBV11-1 to TRBJ2-7; D might be TRBD1 (5 bases). The germline V and J ends were trimmed by 5 bases and 1 base, with 12 bases remaining between them. From germline, CDR1 is SGHAT and CDR2 FQDESV (reference sequence). The CDR3 has 14 residues.

The V call is TRBV6-6, the J call TRBJ2-3; the D gene is possibly TRBD2 (6 bases). The CDR3 length is 12 residues. The germline gives CDR1 MNHNY, CDR2 SVGAGI (reference sequence). V was shortened by 5 bases and J by 6 bases, with 9 bases between the two germline ends. The CDR3 protein is CASSPEGDTQYF. DNA for the CDR3: TGTGCCAGCAGTCCGGAGGGGGATACGCAGTATTTT.

The gene calls are TRBV7-9 and TRBJ2-7; 13 bases line up with TRBD2. This CDR3 is built from 15 residues. Trimming at V came to 7 bases and at J to 3 bases, leaving 6 bases not matched to a gene. The germline V gene encodes CDR1 SEHNR and CDR2 FQNEAQ (reference sequence). CDR3 DNA sequence: TGTGCCAGCACCGGGACTAGCGGGGACCACTACGAGCAGTACTTC. Amino acid sequence: CASTGTSGDHYEQYF.

The chain has TRBV19 and TRBJ2-5; D perhaps matches TRBD2 (5 bases). The length of the CDR3 is 12 residues. V lost 8 bases and J lost 5, with 12 bases in between. Germline CDR1 is LNHDA and CDR2 is SQIVND (reference sequence). DNA of the CDR3: TGTGCCAGTTCACCCGGGGTGGAGACCCAGTACTTC. It encodes CASSPGVETQYF.

This chain joins TRBV27 and TRBJ1-1; TRBD1 might be the D (5 bases). CDR3 length equals 14 residues. Germline values: CDR1 MNHEY, CDR2 SMNVEV (reference sequence). V lost 0 bases and J lost 3, with 8 bases in between. The DNA of the CDR3 is TGTGCCAGCAGTTTATCTGGGGGTGACACTGAAGCTTTCTTT. Protein sequence: CASSLSGGDTEAFF.

CDR3 nucleotide sequence: TGTGCCAGCTCACCAGACACCTCGGTGGATGGCTACACCTTC. Its translation is CASSPDTSVDGYTF. The V and J genes are TRBV18 and TRBJ1-2; D is unclear. Trimming removed 2 bases from V and 6 bases from J, with 13 bases in between. In germline, CDR1 is KGHSH, CDR2 LQKENI. This CDR3 is built from 14 residues. The full variable domain, rest sourced from reference TRBV18 and TRBJ1-2, is NAGVMQNPRHLVRRRGQEARLRCSPMKGHSHVYWYRQLPEEGLKFMVYLQKENIIDESGMPKERFSAEFPKEGPSILRIQQVVRGDSAAYFCASSPDTSVDGYTFGSGTRLTVV.

This clone was seen once. Within the sample, other DNA sequences also encode this same CDR3. J is TRBJ1-1 and V is TRBV7-9, with D unclear. The CDR3 spans 12 residues. V lost 3 bases to trimming and J lost 1 base, with 3 bases between them. Germline loops: CDR1 SEHNR, CDR2 FQNEAQ (reference sequence). Here the CDR3 DNA reads TGTGCCAGCAGCTTCGCGAACACTGAAGCTTTCTTT. This gives the protein CASSFANTEAFF.

Regarding this clone: The same CDR3 can be traced to other DNA sequences in this sample. The J gene is TRBJ2-1, the V gene TRBV6-4; 9 bases align to TRBD2. CDR1 and CDR2 from the germline V gene are MRHNA and SNTAGT. The length of the CDR3 is 15 residues. V lost 4 bases, J lost 1 base, and 2 bases stayed unmatched. The CDR3 loop is CASSATSGSYNEQFF. The CDR3 coding sequence is TGTGCCAGCAGTGCCACTAGCGGGTCCTACAATGAGCAGTTCTTC.

The genes are TRBV9 and TRBJ1-4; the D gene is possibly TRBD1 (5 bases). The ends were cut back, 3 bases at V and 6 bases at J, with 15 bases in the middle. This CDR3 contains 15 residues. Germline CDR1 is SGDLS and CDR2 is YYNGEE. The CDR3 is CASSESAGGYEKLFF. The CDR3 DNA reads as TGTGCCAGCAGCGAGAGCGCCGGGGGGTATGAAAAACTGTTTTTT.

This rearrangement joins TRBV6-5 to TRBJ2-5, with unresolved D. CDR1 and CDR2 (germline): MNHEY, SVGAGI. The V and J ends lost 2 bases and 0 bases respectively, with 7 bases between them. The CDR3 is 14 residues long. The CDR3, as DNA: TGTGCCAGCAGTTACCGTACCAACCAAGAGACCCAGTACTTC. This sequence encodes CASSYRTNQETQYF.

Details on this clone: Other DNA sequences within the sample encode an identical CDR3. The gene calls are TRBV5-1 and TRBJ1-1; D is uncertain. CDR1 and CDR2 (germline): SGHRS, YFSETQ. V lost 0 bases to trimming and J lost 4 bases, with 4 bases between them. The CDR3 extends over 12 amino acids. The CDR3 DNA follows: TGCGCCAGCAGCTTGGTTGGCACTGAAGCTTTCTTT. This sequence encodes CASSLVGTEAFF.

This clone came up once. The chain uses TRBV30 and TRBJ1-3; 7 bases are a match to TRBD1. The CDR3 is 16 residues long. Losses at the gene ends were 3 bases for V and 0 bases for J; bases not matched to a gene: 8. CDR1 is GTSNPN, CDR2 SVGIG, per germline (reference sequence). The CDR3, as DNA: TGTGCCTGGAGATACCCAGACAGGGACTCTGGAAACACCATATATTTT. Translated, it gives CAWRYPDRDSGNTIYF.